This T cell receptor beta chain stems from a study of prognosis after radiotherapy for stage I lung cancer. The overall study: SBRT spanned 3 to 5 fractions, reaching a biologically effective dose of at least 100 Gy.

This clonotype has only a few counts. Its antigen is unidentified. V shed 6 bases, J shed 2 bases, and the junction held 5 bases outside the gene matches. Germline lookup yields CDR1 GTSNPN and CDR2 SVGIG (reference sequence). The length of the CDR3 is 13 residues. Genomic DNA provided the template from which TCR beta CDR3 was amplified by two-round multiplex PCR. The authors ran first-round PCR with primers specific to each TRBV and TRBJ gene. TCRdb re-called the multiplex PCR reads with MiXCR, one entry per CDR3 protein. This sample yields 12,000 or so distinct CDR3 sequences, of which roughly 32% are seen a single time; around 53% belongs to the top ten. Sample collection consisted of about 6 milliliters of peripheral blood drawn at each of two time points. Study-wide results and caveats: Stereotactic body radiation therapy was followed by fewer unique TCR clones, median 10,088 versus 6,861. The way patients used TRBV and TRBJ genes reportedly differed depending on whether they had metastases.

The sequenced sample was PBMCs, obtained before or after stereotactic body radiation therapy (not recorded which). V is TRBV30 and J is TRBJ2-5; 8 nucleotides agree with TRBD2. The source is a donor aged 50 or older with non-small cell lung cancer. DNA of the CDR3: TGTGCCTGCCAACTAGCGGCGCAAGAGACCCAGTACTTC. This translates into CACQLAAQETQYF. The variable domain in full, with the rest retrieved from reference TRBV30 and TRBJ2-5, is SQTIHQWPATLVQPVGSPLSLECTVEGTSNPNLYWYRQAAGRGLQLLFYSVGIGQISSEVPQNLSASRPQDRQFILSSKKLLLSDSGFYLCACQLAAQETQYFGPGTRLLVL.